Below are 15 T cell receptor beta chains sequenced from a single sample in a study of tumor-infiltrating lymphocytes in primary liver carcinoma (dated by TCRdb to the late 2010s). Blood RNA was extracted from unsorted whole blood using TRIzol reagent, and germline DNA was obtained with the DNeasy Blood & Tissue kit. Reads for this sample came from an Illumina HiSeq 2500. Starting from 500 to 650 ng total RNA, TCRbeta-specific cDNA was produced by reverse transcription with a constant-region primer and ProtoScript II reverse transcriptase. Three nested multiplex PCR rounds, following a slightly modified ARM-PCR procedure, were used to build the TCRbeta libraries. The first two PCR rounds used multiplex TRBV1-TRBV30 forward primers with a Cbeta reverse primer, each for about 10 cycles. The public sequencing data were trimmed at Q25 with fastp and processed into clonotypes with MiXCR by TCRdb, which kept only in-frame beta chains. CDR3 protein duplicates are merged, each entry listing the most common genes and DNA. Within this sample are more than 150,000 distinct CDR3 sequences, with 60% of them counted one time only. The leading ten clones occupy approximately 68% of the sample.

The specimen was peripheral blood. The origin of the receptors is a man aged 35 to 55 with primary liver carcinoma and hepatitis B virus infection.

A single count supports this clonotype. The V call is TRBV28, the J call TRBJ1-1, with a weak D call TRBD1 (5 bases). Germline V gives CDR1 MDHEN, CDR2 SYDVKM. This CDR3 spans 14 amino acids. V was cut by 5 bases and J by 1 base, with 11 bases left in between. CDR3 loop: CASSLPDTNTEAFF. The CDR3 DNA reads TGTGCCAGCAGTCTCCCGGACACGAACACTGAAGCTTTCTTT.

About this clonotype: The junction departs from the called germline gene at one end, perhaps through a read error. This chain links TRBV5-5 with TRBJ2-5, with D tentatively TRBD2 (6 bases). Germline CDR1 and CDR2: SGHKS and YYEKEE (reference sequence). The CDR3 is made up of 15 amino acids. The CDR3 reads CASSETPGRQETQYF. CDR3 DNA sequence: TGTGCCAGCAGCGAAACACCCGGGAGACAAGAGACCCAATACTTC.

Comment on this clonotype: This could be a read error, since a much larger clone is one nucleotide away. The chain uses TRBV12-3 or TRBV12-4 and TRBJ2-3; D is undetermined. The CDR3 is made up of 14 amino acids. With 2 bases removed from V and 0 bases from J, the gap between germline ends came to 6 bases. The CDR3 loop reads CASSLQDSTDTQYF. CDR3 coding DNA: TGTGCCAGCAGTTTACAGGACAGCACAGATACGCAGTATTTT.

This chain joins TRBV6-5 and TRBJ1-6, with D tentatively TRBD1 (5 bases). The length of the CDR3 is 15 residues. In germline, CDR1 is MNHEY, CDR2 SVGAGI. V was pared by 4 bases and J by 5 bases, with 12 bases between. The CDR3 nucleotides are TGTGCCAGCAGTTCCACAGGCCCTCATAATTCACCCCTCCACTTT. This sequence encodes CASSSTGPHNSPLHF.

Of note for this clonotype: The junction shows a germline mismatch at one end, possibly a read error. The rearrangement links TRBV11-3 to TRBJ1-1, with D unresolved. Germline-derived CDR1 and CDR2 are SGHNT and YENEEA. CDR3 length: 13 amino acids. Written as DNA, the CDR3 is TGTGCCAGCGGCTTAAGTCCGGCCACTGAAGCTTACTTT. It encodes CASGLSPATEAYF.

The chain uses TRBV6-2 or TRBV6-3 and TRBJ2-3; D is uncertain. Germline V CDR1 and CDR2: MNHEY, SVGEGT. The CDR3 has 12 amino acids. Between the trimmed V and J ends, which lost 6 bases and 2 bases, there was a span of 6 bases. CDR3 region: CASRRITDTQYF. The CDR3 DNA is TGTGCCAGCAGGAGAATCACAGATACGCAGTATTTT.

This clonotype was found many times. The rearrangement links TRBV4-2 to TRBJ2-5; TRBD2 might be the D (5 bases). Trimming cost V 0 bases and J 7 bases, with 12 bases left between them. Germline V gene sequence: CDR1 LGHNA, CDR2 YNFKEQ. The CDR3 totals 14 residues. The CDR3 sequence: CASSQEALAGTQYF. For the CDR3, the DNA is TGTGCCAGCAGCCAAGAGGCCCTAGCTGGGACCCAGTACTTC.

This rearrangement joins TRBV20-1 to TRBJ2-7; 9 nucleotides match TRBD2. Germline loops: CDR1 DFQATT, CDR2 SNEGSKA (reference sequence). This CDR3 spans 15 amino acids. The trim removed 7 bases at V and 5 bases at J, leaving 15 bases unmatched. The CDR3 spells CSVQLSGGRANEQYF. The CDR3 DNA reads TGCAGTGTTCAACTTTCTGGCGGGAGGGCTAACGAGCAGTACTTC.

A word on this clonotype: Since a much larger clone is just one base distant, this may be a read error. The rearrangement joins TRBV29-1 to TRBJ1-2; unclear D gene. Germline CDR1 is SQVTM and CDR2 is ANQGSEA. V lost 7 bases, J lost 5 bases, and 14 bases lay in between. The CDR3 runs 12 residues. The CDR3 loop is CSADGLGYGYTF. DNA of the CDR3: TGCAGCGCCGACGGACTAGGGTATGGCTACACCTTC.

A note on this clonotype: A read error may be the cause here, since a much bigger clone is one base away. The rearrangement joins TRBV11-2 to TRBJ2-5, with TRBD1 as a possible D gene (5 bases). The CDR3 runs to 15 residues. The germline V gene has CDR1 SGHAT and CDR2 FQNNGV. CDR3 loop: CASSFRRAPQETKYF. The CDR3, as DNA: TGTGCCAGCAGCTTCCGCAGGGCGCCTCAAGAGACCAAGTACTTC.

This clonotype was counted many times. A read error may be the cause here, since a much bigger clone is one base away. This sequence joins TRBV11-2 and TRBJ2-3, with TRBD2 matching 11 bases. Germline V gene data show CDR1 as SGHAT and CDR2 as FQNNGV. This CDR3 is built from 15 residues. CDR3 loop: CASSFTSGGTDAQYF. CDR3 sequence (DNA): TGTGCCAGCAGCTTCACTAGCGGGGGCACAGATGCGCAGTATTTT.

V is TRBV29-1 and J is TRBJ1-2; D gene ambiguous. The CDR3 has 11 residues. Trimming removed 3 bases from V and 7 bases from J, with 9 bases in between. Germline V CDR1 and CDR2: SQVTM, ANQGSEA. The CDR3 here is CSVDLVFGYTF. The CDR3 DNA reads as TGCAGCGTTGACTTAGTTTTTGGCTACACCTTC.

The chain has TRBV6-5 and TRBJ1-5, with D hard to call. V shed 2 bases and J shed 8 bases, with 10 bases lying between them. From germline, CDR1 is MNHEY and CDR2 SVGAGI. The CDR3 loop spans 13 amino acids. The CDR3 DNA reads as TGTGCCAGCAGTTACGTAGCAGGTGAGCCCCAGCATTTT. It yields the protein CASSYVAGEPQHF.

This clonotype was picked up a small number of times. The chain recombines TRBV6-1 with TRBJ2-1, with TRBD1 as a possible D gene (5 bases). The germline V gene encodes CDR1 MNHNS and CDR2 SASEGT. The CDR3 consists of 13 residues. Trimming shortened V by 5 bases and J by 5 bases, and 10 bases separated the two germline ends. The CDR3 DNA reads TGTGCCAGCAGTCGTGACAGAGACAATGAGCAGTTCTTC. Translation gives CASSRDRDNEQFF.

In its sample, this clonotype was seen many times. The chain has TRBV29-1 and TRBJ2-1; 12 bases align to TRBD2. CDR1 and CDR2 (germline): SQVTM, ANQGSEA. V gave up 6 bases and J gave up 4 bases; unmatched junction bases: 7. This CDR3 is 15 amino acids long. CDR3 sequence reads: CSVSSGTSGYNEQFF. The CDR3 DNA sequence: TGCAGCGTCTCCTCCGGGACTAGCGGGTACAATGAGCAGTTCTTC.